The present T cell receptor beta chain was sequenced within a study of Ad26.COV2.S vaccination and SARS-CoV-2 variants. Study-level information: The trial was COV1001 and the donor's arm was Ad26.COV2.S. Findings and limits, study-wide: Total T cell responses, in the TCR breadth and depth analyses, may have been underestimated.

Using immunoSEQ multiplex PCR, the repertoire was profiled, and TCRdb retains in-frame clones only, with some absent. The repertoire consists of about 250,000 clones, with 80% to 90% occurring once and the leading ten covering 2.5% to 3.5%. The treatment is: some 20 received Ad26.COV2.S at low or high dose, single or two shots; several received placebo; per-sample allocation not given. Sampling occurred on day 63 after the first vaccine or placebo injection. Ad26.COV2.S expressed prefusion-stabilized spike from the original Wuhan strain. Note on this clone: Antigen: not known.

The J segment lost 0 bases and the V segment lost 2 bases, leaving 6 bases of the junction unmatched. CDR1 is SGHNT, CDR2 YYREEE, per germline (reference sequence). The CDR3 runs to 16 residues. This material consisted of peripheral blood, taken in a trial of Ad26.COV2.S vaccine versus placebo. The sequence came from a person between 18 and 65 years old who received the Ad26.COV2.S COVID-19 vaccine or a placebo. The chain employs TRBV5-4 and TRBJ1-1, with 8 bases matching TRBD1. CDR3 nucleotides: TGTGCCAGCAGCTTAGGACAGGGAACCGTGAACACTGAAGCTTTCTTT. Protein sequence: CASSLGQGTVNTEAFF.